The 10 T cell receptor beta chains in this list originate from one sample, sequenced in a study of OX40 agonist ivuxolimab in advanced cancers. Here immunoSEQ multiplex PCR was the method, and the copy in TCRdb shows in-frame clones only, minus some. The data contain under 100,000 clones, roughly 91% of them seen just once; the ten biggest clones take up 2.6%. The input for sequencing was CD4+ or CD8+ T cells sorted from blood, taken in a trial of the OX40 agonist ivuxolimab. These receptor sequences come from an adult with an advanced solid tumor such as melanoma, head and neck, liver or kidney cancer.

This clone was detected once. The CDR3 sequence is CASSTTYEQYF. The CDR3 coding sequence is TGTGCCAGCAGTACGACCTACGAGCAGTACTTC. The V and J genes are TRBV2 and TRBJ2-7; D gene ambiguous. The V end lost 5 bases, the J end lost 2 bases, and 4 bases lay between the germline ends. Per the germline V gene, CDR1 is SNHLY and CDR2 is FYNNEI. There are 11 residues in the CDR3.

The chain uses TRBV5-6 and TRBJ2-7; D is uncertain. The CDR3 is 14 residues long. CDR1 is SGHDT and CDR2 is YYEEEE in the germline V gene. V lost 1 base and J 0 bases, leaving 8 bases between the germline ends. CDR3 sequence: CASSLKRNSYEQYF. The CDR3 coding sequence is TGTGCCAGCAGCTTGAAACGGAACTCCTACGAGCAGTACTTC.

The chain combines TRBV7-6 with TRBJ2-7, with D unclear. Trimming removed 4 bases from V and 10 bases from J, with 17 bases in between. CDR3 length equals 13 residues. The germline V gene has CDR1 SGHVS and CDR2 FNYEAQ. CDR3 region: CASSSTSAGYQYF. In nucleotides, the CDR3 is TGTGCCAGCAGCTCCACCTCGGCCGGGTATCAGTACTTC.

This chain's CDR3 is CASSLLPGQGDGYTF. CDR3 nucleotide sequence: TGTGCCAGCAGTTTGTTGCCGGGACAGGGGGACGGCTACACCTTC. The V and J genes are TRBV28 and TRBJ1-2; 11 positions match TRBD1. Germline V gene data show CDR1 as MDHEN and CDR2 as SYDVKM. The CDR3 length is 15 residues. Germline trimming cut 3 bases from V and 8 bases from J; bases unmatched to any gene: 8.

The rearrangement uses TRBV28 and TRBJ1-1; a possible D gene is TRBD1 (5 bases). Deletions cut 8 bases from V and 5 bases from J, with 12 bases between. The germline CDR1 and CDR2 sequences are MDHEN and SYDVKM. There are 12 residues in the CDR3. The DNA of the CDR3 is TGTGCCAGCGAGGGGTTGGGGACTGAAGCTTTCTTT. This gives the protein CASEGLGTEAFF.

This clone was counted between two and nine times. The rearrangement uses TRBV19 and TRBJ1-5, with D perhaps TRBD1 (5 bases). Germline CDR1 and CDR2: LNHDA and SQIVND (reference sequence). The V end lost 6 bases, the J end lost 4 bases, and 16 bases lay between the germline ends. This CDR3 region has 15 residues. The CDR3 DNA reads as TGTGCCAGTAGCCCCGGGACGAATACTAATCAGCCCCAGCATTTT. Its protein product is CASSPGTNTNQPQHF. The entire variable domain, with the rest obtained from reference TRBV19 and TRBJ1-5, is as follows: DGGITQSPKYLFRKEGQNVTLSCEQNLNHDAMYWYRQDPGQGLRLIYYSQIVNDFQKGDIAEGYSVSREKKESFPLTVTSAQKNPTAFYLCASSPGTNTNQPQHFGDGTRLSIL.

This rearrangement joins TRBV5-8 to TRBJ2-7, with 14 nucleotides matching TRBD2. The CDR3 loop spans 15 amino acids. Trimming took 4 bases from V and 6 from J; bases not matched to a gene: 6. Germline CDR1 reads SGHTS; CDR2 reads YDEGEE. As DNA, the CDR3 is TGTGCCAGCAGCCAAGGACTAGCGGGAGGCGGCGAGCAGTACTTC. Amino acids: CASSQGLAGGGEQYF. Full variable domain (missing parts from reference TRBV5-8 and TRBJ2-7): EAGVTQSPTHLIKTRGQQATLRCSPISGHTSVYWYQQALGLGLQFLLWYDEGEERNRGNFPPRFSGRQFPNYSSELNVNALELEDSALYLCASSQGLAGGGEQYFGPGTRLTVT.

V and J are TRBV11-1 and TRBJ2-5, with 8 bases lining up with TRBD1. This CDR3 contains 15 residues. With 3 bases clipped from V and 2 bases from J, the junction kept 5 bases outside the gene matches. Germline values: CDR1 SGHAT, CDR2 FQDESV (reference sequence). The CDR3 spells CASSFRRGPQETQYF. CDR3 sequence (DNA): TGTGCCAGCAGCTTCCGCAGGGGGCCACAAGAGACCCAGTACTTC.

CDR3 residues: CASSSGTDPRNQPQHF. Written as DNA, the CDR3 is TGCGCCAGCAGCTCAGGAACGGACCCGCGCAATCAGCCCCAGCATTTT. The chain employs TRBV5-1 and TRBJ1-5; the D is unclear. CDR1 and CDR2 from the germline V gene are SGHRS and YFSETQ. The CDR3 has 16 residues. V was clipped by 3 bases and J by 2 bases, with 15 bases between them.

The V and J genes are TRBV10-3 and TRBJ2-7, with D maybe TRBD2 (6 bases). Trimming cost V 0 bases and J 1 base, with 25 bases left between them. In germline, CDR1 is ENHRY, CDR2 SYGVKD. The length of the CDR3 is 20 residues. The chain's CDR3 is CAISESPGIGSGLKSYEQYF. CDR3 DNA sequence: TGTGCCATCAGTGAGTCTCCCGGGATCGGTAGCGGCCTTAAATCCTACGAGCAGTACTTC.